The TCR beta chain described here comes from a study of T cell changes during pregnancy in multiple sclerosis. Only in-frame clones appear in the TCRdb table, and some are missing; sequencing was by immunoSEQ multiplex PCR. The table has approximately 43,000 clones, over 85% seen once. The CDR3 spans 11 residues. CDR1 is SGDLS, CDR2 YYNGEE, per germline. V shed 4 bases and J shed 4 bases, with 5 bases lying between them. The source of this sequence is a female donor with multiple sclerosis, enrolled in a pregnancy study. The chain has TRBV9 and TRBJ1-1; D is unclear. Sequences were derived from CD8+ T cells from peripheral blood mononuclear cells, sampled after pregnancy. The CDR3 DNA reads TGTGCCAGCAGCCGGGGCACTGAAGCTTTCTTT. It is translated as CASSRGTEAFF.